This T cell receptor (beta chain) was profiled in a study of blood T cell repertoires in COVID-19. As for the study in general: The United States, Italy and Spain supplied acute and convalescent COVID-19 samples. PBMCs, B-cell-depleted T cells, or T cells were the source of the cDNA or gDNA that made up the material.

Germline V CDR1 and CDR2: LNHDA, SQIVND (reference sequence). The J segment lost 2 bases and the V segment lost 8 bases, leaving 4 bases of the junction unmatched. The CDR3 runs 14 residues. Original handling: Nucleated cell number was recorded as an estimate derived from reference gene primer amplification. Using immunoSEQ multiplex PCR, the repertoire was profiled, and TCRdb retains in-frame clones only, with some absent. The V and J calls and the clone size are those of that table, but D and trimming were determined from the DNA. The repertoire has tens of thousands of clones, about 88% of them found once; the top ten carry over 4%.

Sequencing input: peripheral blood. The TCR sequence derives from a human donor in a cohort sampled during active COVID-19. The J gene is TRBJ2-3, the V gene TRBV19, with 10 bases aligning to TRBD2. This chain's CDR3 is CASSSGSYTDTQYF. CDR3 in DNA: TGTGCCAGTTCTAGCGGGAGTTACACAGATACGCAGTATTTT.